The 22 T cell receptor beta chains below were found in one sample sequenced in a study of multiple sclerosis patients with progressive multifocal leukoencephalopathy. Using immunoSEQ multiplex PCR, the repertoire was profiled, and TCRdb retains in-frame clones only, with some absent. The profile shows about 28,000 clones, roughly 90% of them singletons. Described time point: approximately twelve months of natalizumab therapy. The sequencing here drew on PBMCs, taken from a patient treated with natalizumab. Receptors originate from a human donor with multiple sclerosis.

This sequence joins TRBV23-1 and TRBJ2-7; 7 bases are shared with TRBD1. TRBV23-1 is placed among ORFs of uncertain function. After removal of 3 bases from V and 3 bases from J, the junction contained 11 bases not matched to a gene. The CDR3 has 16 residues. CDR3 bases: TGCGCCAGCAGTCACCCTAAGACAGGGAGTCGCTACGAGCAGTACTTC. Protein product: CASSHPKTGSRYEQYF.

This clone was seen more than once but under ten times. The CDR3 protein is CASSITAGGIYGYTF. The CDR3 region has the DNA TGTGCCAGTAGTATTACGGCAGGGGGCATCTATGGCTACACCTTC. The chain couples TRBV19 to TRBJ1-2; 8 bases fit TRBD1. The germline CDR1 and CDR2 sequences are LNHDA and SQIVND (reference sequence). The CDR3 consists of 15 residues. V trimming: 3 bases; J trimming: 4 bases; junction bases outside the gene matches: 7.

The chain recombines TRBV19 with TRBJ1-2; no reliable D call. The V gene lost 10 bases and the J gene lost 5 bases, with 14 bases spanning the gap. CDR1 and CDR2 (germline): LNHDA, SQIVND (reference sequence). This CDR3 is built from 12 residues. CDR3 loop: CATRTGLYGYTF. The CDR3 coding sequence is TGTGCCACACGGACTGGACTATATGGCTACACCTTC.

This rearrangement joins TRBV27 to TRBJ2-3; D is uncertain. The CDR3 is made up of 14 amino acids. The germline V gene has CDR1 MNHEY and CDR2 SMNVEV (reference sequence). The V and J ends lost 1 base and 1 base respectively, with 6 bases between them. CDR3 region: CASSLWSGTDTQYF. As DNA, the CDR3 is TGTGCCAGCAGTTTATGGTCAGGCACAGATACGCAGTATTTT.

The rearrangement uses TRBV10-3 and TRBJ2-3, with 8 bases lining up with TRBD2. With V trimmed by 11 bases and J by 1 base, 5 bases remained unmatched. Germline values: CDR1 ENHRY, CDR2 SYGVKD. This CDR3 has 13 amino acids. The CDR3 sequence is CASRTSRTDTQYF. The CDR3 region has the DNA TGTGCCTCCCGGACTAGCCGCACAGATACGCAGTATTTT.

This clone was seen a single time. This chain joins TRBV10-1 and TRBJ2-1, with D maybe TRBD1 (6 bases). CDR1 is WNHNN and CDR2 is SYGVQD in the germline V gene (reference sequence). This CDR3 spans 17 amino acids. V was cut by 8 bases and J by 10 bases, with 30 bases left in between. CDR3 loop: CASRTLEGVDLAWEQFF. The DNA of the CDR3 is TGCGCCAGCCGGACCCTTGAGGGGGTCGATTTGGCATGGGAGCAGTTCTTC.

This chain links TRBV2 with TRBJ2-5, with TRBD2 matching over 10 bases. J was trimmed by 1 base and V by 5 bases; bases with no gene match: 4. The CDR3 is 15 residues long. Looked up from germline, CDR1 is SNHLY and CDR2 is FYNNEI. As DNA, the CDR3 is TGTGCCAGCAGTCATAGCGGGGGGAGCCAAGAGACCCAGTACTTC. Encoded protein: CASSHSGGSQETQYF.

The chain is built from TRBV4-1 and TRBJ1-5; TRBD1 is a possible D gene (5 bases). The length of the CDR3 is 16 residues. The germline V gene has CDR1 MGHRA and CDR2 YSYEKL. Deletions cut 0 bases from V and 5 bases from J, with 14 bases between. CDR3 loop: CASSQDPGQSYQPQHF. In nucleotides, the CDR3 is TGCGCCAGCAGCCAAGATCCGGGGCAGTCCTATCAGCCCCAGCATTTT.

The CDR3 nucleotides are TGTGCCAGCAGTTGGGGCAAGACCTACGAGCAGTACTTC. Its protein product is CASSWGKTYEQYF. This rearrangement joins TRBV27 to TRBJ2-7, with TRBD1 as a possible D gene (5 bases). Germline CDR1 MNHEY, CDR2 SMNVEV (reference sequence). This CDR3 is built from 13 residues. The V end lost 4 bases, the J end lost 2 bases, and 9 bases lay between the germline ends.

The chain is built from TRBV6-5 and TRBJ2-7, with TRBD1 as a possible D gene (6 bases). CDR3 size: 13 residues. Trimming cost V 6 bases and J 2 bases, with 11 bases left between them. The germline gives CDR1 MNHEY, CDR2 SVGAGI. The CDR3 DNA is TGTGCCAGCAGGTCGGGACATCCCTACGAGCAGTACTTC. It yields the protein CASRSGHPYEQYF.

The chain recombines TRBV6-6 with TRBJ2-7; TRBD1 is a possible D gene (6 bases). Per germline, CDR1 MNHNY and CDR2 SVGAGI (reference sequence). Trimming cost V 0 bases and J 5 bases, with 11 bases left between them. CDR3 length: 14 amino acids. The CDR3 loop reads CASSYSRGFNEQYF. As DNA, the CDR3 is TGTGCCAGCAGTTACTCGAGGGGGTTTAACGAGCAGTACTTC.

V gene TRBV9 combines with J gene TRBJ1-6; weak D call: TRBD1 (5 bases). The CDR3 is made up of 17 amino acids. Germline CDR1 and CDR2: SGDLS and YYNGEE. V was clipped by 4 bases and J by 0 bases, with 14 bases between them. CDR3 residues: CASSPLRESSYNSPLHF. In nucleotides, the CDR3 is TGTGCCAGCAGCCCCCTCAGGGAGAGCTCCTATAATTCACCCCTCCACTTT.

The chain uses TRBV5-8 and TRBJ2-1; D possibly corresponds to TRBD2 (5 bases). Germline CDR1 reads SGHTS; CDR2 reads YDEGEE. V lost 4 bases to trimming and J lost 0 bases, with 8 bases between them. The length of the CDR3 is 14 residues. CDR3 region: CASSRGYSYNEQFF. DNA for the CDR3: TGTGCCAGCAGCCGCGGGTACTCCTACAATGAGCAGTTCTTC.

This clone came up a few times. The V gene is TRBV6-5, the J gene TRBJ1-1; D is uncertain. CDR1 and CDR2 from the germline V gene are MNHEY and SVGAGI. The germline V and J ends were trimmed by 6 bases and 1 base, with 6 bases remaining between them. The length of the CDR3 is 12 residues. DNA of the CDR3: TGTGCCAGCAGCCTAGCGAACACTGAAGCTTTCTTT. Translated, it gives CASSLANTEAFF.

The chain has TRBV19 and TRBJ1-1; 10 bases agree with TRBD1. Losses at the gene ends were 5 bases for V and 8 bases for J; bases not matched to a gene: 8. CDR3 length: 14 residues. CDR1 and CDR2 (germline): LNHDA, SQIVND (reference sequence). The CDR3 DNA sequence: TGTGCCAGTAGTCCCCGGGACAGGGGTCCCGAAGCTTTCTTT. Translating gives CASSPRDRGPEAFF.

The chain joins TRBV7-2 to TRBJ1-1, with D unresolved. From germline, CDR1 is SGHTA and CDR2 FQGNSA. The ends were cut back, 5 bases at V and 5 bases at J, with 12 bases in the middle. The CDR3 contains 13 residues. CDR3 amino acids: CASSPSAGTEAFF. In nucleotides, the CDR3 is TGTGCCAGCAGCCCCTCGGCAGGAACTGAAGCTTTCTTT.

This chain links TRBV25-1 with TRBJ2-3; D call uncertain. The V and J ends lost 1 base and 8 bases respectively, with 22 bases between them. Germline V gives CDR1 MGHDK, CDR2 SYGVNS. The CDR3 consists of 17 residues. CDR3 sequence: CASSELQVSNPWGTQYF. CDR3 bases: TGTGCCAGCAGTGAATTGCAGGTCTCAAACCCCTGGGGTACGCAGTATTTT.

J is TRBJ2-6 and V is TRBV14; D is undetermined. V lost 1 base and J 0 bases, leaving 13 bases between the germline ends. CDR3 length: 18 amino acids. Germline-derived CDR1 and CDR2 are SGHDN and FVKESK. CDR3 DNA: TGTGCCAGCAGCCAAGTTTTTCGGGCAGGCTCTGGGGCCAACGTCCTGACTTTC. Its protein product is CASSQVFRAGSGANVLTF.

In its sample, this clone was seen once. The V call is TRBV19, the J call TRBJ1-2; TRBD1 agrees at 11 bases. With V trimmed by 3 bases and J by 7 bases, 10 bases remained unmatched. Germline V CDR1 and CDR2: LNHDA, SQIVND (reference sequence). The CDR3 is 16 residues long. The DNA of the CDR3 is TGTGCCAGTAGTATGGCTCCGGGACAGGGGGTAGGTGGCTACACCTTC. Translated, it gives CASSMAPGQGVGGYTF.

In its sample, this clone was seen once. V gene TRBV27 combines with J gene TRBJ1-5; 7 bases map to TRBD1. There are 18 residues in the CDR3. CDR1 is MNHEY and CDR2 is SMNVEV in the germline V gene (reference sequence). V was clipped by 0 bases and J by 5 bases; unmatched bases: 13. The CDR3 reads CASSLSHRQGVPDQPQHF. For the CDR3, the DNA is TGTGCCAGCAGTTTATCCCACAGGCAGGGGGTCCCGGATCAGCCCCAGCATTTT.

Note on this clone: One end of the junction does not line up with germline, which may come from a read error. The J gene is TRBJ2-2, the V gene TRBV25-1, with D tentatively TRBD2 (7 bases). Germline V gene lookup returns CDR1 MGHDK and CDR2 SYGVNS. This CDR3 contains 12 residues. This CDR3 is CASSAMAGALFF. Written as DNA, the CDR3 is TGTGCCAGCAGCGCGATGGCGGGGGCGCTGTTTTTT.

Written as DNA, the CDR3 is TGTGCCAGCAGCCCTGGGCAGGGACTAATGAACACTGAAGCTTTCTTT. It specifies CASSPGQGLMNTEAFF. The chain has TRBV5-5 and TRBJ1-1; possibly TRBD1 for D (5 bases). The CDR3 sequence is 16 residues long. V was trimmed by 4 bases and J by 0 bases, leaving 16 bases between them. The germline V gene encodes CDR1 SGHKS and CDR2 YYEKEE (reference sequence).